This TCR beta chain is from a study of CD8 T cells in ankylosing spondylitis. Scientists made TCR beta libraries using quantitative 5'-RACE with molecular barcodes. TCRdb ran MiXCR on the 5' RACE reads and lists one entry per CDR3 protein. The sample comprises some 800,000 distinct CDR3 sequences, around 11% of which are singletons, and approximately 0.5% rests with the top ten. As for this clonotype: Antigen specificity is unknown. This sequence may be a read error, since a much larger clone differs from it by one base.

CDR3 size: 13 residues. V lost 1 base and J lost 3, with 4 bases in between. Germline V gene lookup returns CDR1 SGDLS and CDR2 YYNGEE. Overall study findings and caveats: Those disease-linked clones were CD8+; they were also relatively rare in peripheral blood. Significant enrichment of disease-linked clones was reportedly seen in matched ankylosing spondylitis synovial fluid. Characteristic of ankylosing spondylitis blood, it appeared, was a TCR beta motif comprising several highly homologous variants. Earlier reports found some motif variants in synovial fluid and blood in reactive arthritis.

This TCR was sampled from a male donor with ankylosing spondylitis. Sequenced material: blood, either unsorted or a sorted T cell fraction (not recorded which). The chain combines TRBV9 with TRBJ2-2, with D hard to call. CDR3 nucleotide sequence: TGTGCCAGCAGCGTATACGACACCGGGGAGCTGTTTTTT. Translation gives CASSVYDTGELFF. The full variable domain, completed using reference TRBV9 and TRBJ2-2, is DSGVTQTPKHLITATGQRVTLRCSPRSGDLSVYWYQQSLDQGLQFLIQYYNGEERAKGNILERFSAQQFPDLHSELNLSSLELGDSALYFCASSVYDTGELFFGEGSRLTVL.